This entry describes one T cell receptor (beta chain). This sample was included in a study of shared T cell receptors in the human thymus. This CDR3 comprises 16 residues. CDR1 and CDR2 (germline): SGHRS, YFSETQ. Trimming stripped 8 bases from V and 0 bases from J, with 19 bases between. Generated by immunoSEQ multiplex PCR, the TCRdb table keeps only in-frame clones and is missing some. The sample contains 700,000 or so clones, over 75% of which appear only once. These data are also associated with another study on human thymus T cells. This second study notes: Donor material was obtained from healthy Finnish infants undergoing corrective surgery for congenital heart defects. Resected material from corrective heart surgery provided the thymus tissue analysed. An apparent bias in V and J gene usage was seen in thymic and blood repertoires. Unrelated individuals reportedly shared highly overlapping thymic TCR repertoires.

The rearrangement joins TRBV5-1 to TRBJ2-3, with D possibly TRBD2 on 6 matching bases. This clonotype was obtained from a girl under three years old with a congenital heart defect. The source material was thymocytes. The CDR3 DNA is TGCGCCAGTTGGAGGGCGGGTGACGGTAGCACAGATACGCAGTATTTT. This encodes CASWRAGDGSTDTQYF.